What follows describes a single TCR beta chain. Original data processing: Quantification of nucleated cells was approximated via reference gene primer amplification. Generated by immunoSEQ multiplex PCR, the TCRdb table keeps only in-frame clones and is missing some. From that table come the V and J calls and clone size; the DNA was used to work out D and trimming. The table lists 140,000 to 150,000 clones, more than 75% of them singletons. Clinical history as reported by participants underpinned cohort assignment. The source of the sample is a study of blood T cell repertoires in COVID-19. Study summary: Sources were T cells, B-cell-depleted T cells, or PBMCs; the material itself was cDNA or gDNA.

CDR1 and CDR2 (germline): LNHDA, SQIVND (reference sequence). V shed 10 bases and J 0 bases; nucleotides not matched to a gene: 10. This CDR3 has 16 amino acids. Material: PBMCs or T cells enriched from blood (not recorded which). The clonotype comes from a woman in her 30s with acute COVID-19. The J gene is TRBJ2-1, the V gene TRBV19; 9 bases agree with TRBD1. The CDR3 DNA reads TGTGCCACACAACAGGGGGCCTTAAGCTCCTACAATGAGCAGTTCTTC. It translates to CATQQGALSSYNEQFF.